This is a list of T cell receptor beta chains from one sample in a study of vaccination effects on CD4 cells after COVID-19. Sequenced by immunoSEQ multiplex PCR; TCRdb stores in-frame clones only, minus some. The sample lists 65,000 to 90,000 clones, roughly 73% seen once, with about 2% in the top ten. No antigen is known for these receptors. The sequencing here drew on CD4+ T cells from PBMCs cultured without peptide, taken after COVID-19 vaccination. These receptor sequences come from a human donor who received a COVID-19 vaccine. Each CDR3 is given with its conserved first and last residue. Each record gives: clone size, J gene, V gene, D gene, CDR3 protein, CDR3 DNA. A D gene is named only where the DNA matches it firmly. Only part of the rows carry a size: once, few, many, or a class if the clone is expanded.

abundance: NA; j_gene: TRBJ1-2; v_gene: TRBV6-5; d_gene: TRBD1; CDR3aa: CASHPQGQGAPGYTF; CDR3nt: TGTGCCAGCCATCCCCAGGGACAGGGGGCGCCTGGCTACACCTTC
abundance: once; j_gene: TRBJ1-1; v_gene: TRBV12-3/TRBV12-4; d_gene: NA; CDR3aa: CASSFSENTEAFF; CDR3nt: TGTGCCAGCAGTTTTTCAGAGAACACTGAAGCTTTCTTT
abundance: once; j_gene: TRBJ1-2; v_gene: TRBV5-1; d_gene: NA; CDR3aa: CASSLGAYGYTF; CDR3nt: TGCGCCAGCAGCTTGGGGGCTTATGGCTACACCTTC
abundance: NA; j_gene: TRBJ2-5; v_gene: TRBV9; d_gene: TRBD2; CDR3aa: CASSGGTSGGRYQETQYF; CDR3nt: TGTGCCAGCAGCGGCGGGACTAGCGGGGGAAGGTACCAAGAGACCCAGTACTTC
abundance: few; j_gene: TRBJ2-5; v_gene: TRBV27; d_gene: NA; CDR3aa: CASSSDRSQETQYF; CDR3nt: TGTGCCAGCAGCTCAGACAGATCTCAAGAGACCCAGTACTTC
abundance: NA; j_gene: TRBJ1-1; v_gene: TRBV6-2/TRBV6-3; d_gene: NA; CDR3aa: CASSYLHSGTEAFF; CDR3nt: TGTGCCAGCAGTTACTTACATTCGGGCACTGAAGCTTTCTTT
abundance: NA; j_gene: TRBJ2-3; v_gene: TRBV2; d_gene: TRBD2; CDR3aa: CASGLSGGALGTDTQYF; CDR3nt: TGTGCCAGCGGTCTTAGCGGGGGGGCCTTGGGCACAGATACGCAGTATTTT
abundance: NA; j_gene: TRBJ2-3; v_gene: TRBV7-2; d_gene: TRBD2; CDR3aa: CASSLALAGAGGDTQYF; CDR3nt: TGTGCCAGCAGCTTAGCGCTAGCGGGGGCCGGGGGAGATACGCAGTATTTT
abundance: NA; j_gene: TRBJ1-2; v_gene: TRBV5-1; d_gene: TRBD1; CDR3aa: CASSLNLQGAAGYTF; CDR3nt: TGCGCCAGCAGCCTCAATCTCCAGGGGGCCGCGGGCTACACCTTC
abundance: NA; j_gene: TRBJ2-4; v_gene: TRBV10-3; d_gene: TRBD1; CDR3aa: CAISEFVATGDLRAKNIQYF; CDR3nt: TGTGCCATCAGTGAGTTCGTTGCGACAGGGGACCTTCGGGCCAAAAACATTCAGTACTTC